A single sample is the source of the 27 T cell receptor beta chains below, sequenced in a study of T cell responses to AZD1222 COVID-19 vaccine. This table comes from immunoSEQ multiplex PCR, and its TCRdb copy is limited to in-frame clones, with some not included. The table lists some 90,000 clones, 75% to 90% of them singletons. Specimen: peripheral blood, collected on day 0 of AZD1222 vaccination. These receptors came from an adult in good health.

The chain is built from TRBV4-3 and TRBJ1-4; TRBD1 aligns across 7 bases. The CDR3 is 18 amino acids. J was trimmed by 3 bases and V by 2 bases; bases with no gene match: 12. The germline V gene encodes CDR1 LGHNA and CDR2 YSLEER. The CDR3 DNA reads TGCGCCAGCAGCCAATGGTTCATACGACAGGGTGCTAATGAAAAACTGTTTTTT. Its translation: CASSQWFIRQGANEKLFF.

The rearrangement joins TRBV11-2 to TRBJ2-2; D is possibly TRBD1 (5 bases). Trimming left V 0 bases short and J 7 bases short, with 15 bases between. CDR1 and CDR2 from the germline V gene are SGHAT and FQNNGV. This CDR3 comprises 16 residues. For the CDR3, the DNA is TGTGCCAGCAGCTTAGAGATTTGGCAGGGCGGCGGGGAGCTGTTTTTT. It yields the protein CASSLEIWQGGGELFF.

This clone was seen a single time. The genes are TRBV30 and TRBJ2-7; D may be TRBD1 (6 bases). Trimming removed 0 bases at V and 3 bases at J, with 9 bases between. Germline values: CDR1 GTSNPN, CDR2 SVGIG (reference sequence). CDR3 length: 13 amino acids. Here the CDR3 reads CAWSVIGGYEQYF. The CDR3 DNA reads as TGTGCCTGGAGTGTTATAGGGGGCTACGAGCAGTACTTC.

This sequence joins TRBV7-2 and TRBJ2-5; maybe TRBD2 (5 bases). V lost 3 bases, J lost 5 bases, and 7 bases lay in between. The V gene's germline CDR1 is SGHTA and CDR2 FQGNSA. The CDR3 loop spans 12 amino acids. The CDR3 DNA follows: TGTGCCAGCAGCTTCAGAGGGGAGACCCAGTACTTC. It encodes CASSFRGETQYF.

The rearrangement joins TRBV29-1 to TRBJ1-2; D unresolved. The CDR3 covers 16 residues. The ends were cut back, 2 bases at V and 5 bases at J, with 21 bases in the middle. Germline CDR1 is SQVTM and CDR2 is ANQGSEA. The CDR3 loop reads CSVESTQRTEGYGYTF. CDR3 in DNA: TGCAGCGTTGAATCCACCCAACGAACCGAGGGTTATGGCTACACCTTC.

V usage is TRBV9 and J usage is TRBJ1-3; D remains unclear. This CDR3 is built from 15 residues. Looked up from germline, CDR1 is SGDLS and CDR2 is YYNGEE. V dropped 4 bases and J dropped 0 bases, with 11 bases sitting between them. CDR3 region: CASSIDVSSGNTIYF. The CDR3 nucleotides are TGTGCCAGCAGCATCGACGTCAGCTCTGGAAACACCATATATTTT.

J is TRBJ2-1 and V is TRBV6-6; D possibly corresponds to TRBD1 (6 bases). The CDR3 has 15 amino acids. V was pared by 6 bases and J by 1 base, with 13 bases between. The germline V gene encodes CDR1 MNHNY and CDR2 SVGAGI (reference sequence). CDR3 region: CASRVGAGSYNEQFF. CDR3 in DNA: TGTGCCAGCAGGGTGGGGGCCGGATCCTACAATGAGCAGTTCTTC.

The rearrangement links TRBV19 to TRBJ1-5; TRBD1 aligns across 8 bases. Germline V gene lookup returns CDR1 LNHDA and CDR2 SQIVND (reference sequence). V shed 5 bases, J shed 11 bases, and the junction held 11 bases outside the gene matches. This CDR3 is 14 amino acids long. CDR3 sequence: CASSPRGPLRAQHF. As DNA, the CDR3 is TGTGCCAGTAGTCCCAGGGGGCCTCTTCGTGCCCAGCATTTT.

The chain has TRBV28 and TRBJ2-5, with a possible D match to TRBD2 (5 bases). Trimming cost V 2 bases and J 2 bases, with 15 bases left between them. CDR1 and CDR2 (germline): MDHEN, SYDVKM. The CDR3 is 16 residues long. The CDR3 nucleotides are TGTGCCAGCAGTTTACAACCAGCGGCCCTACAAGAGACCCAGTACTTC. This translates into CASSLQPAALQETQYF.

The chain has TRBV9 and TRBJ2-3; D is unclear. The CDR3 spans 12 residues. Germline CDR1 SGDLS, CDR2 YYNGEE. V lost 3 bases to trimming and J lost 6 bases, with 8 bases between them. The CDR3 coding sequence is TGTGCCAGCAGCGCCACGTCCGATACGCAGTATTTT. The encoded protein is CASSATSDTQYF.

The gene calls are TRBV6-1 and TRBJ1-2; the D gene is possibly TRBD1 (5 bases). Looked up from germline, CDR1 is MNHNS and CDR2 is SASEGT. This CDR3 is built from 14 residues. Trimming stripped 1 base from V and 5 bases from J, with 11 bases between. The DNA of the CDR3 is TGTGCCAGCAGTGAAGGGGGGATCCCGTATGGCTACACCTTC. Residues: CASSEGGIPYGYTF.

This sequence joins TRBV6-5 and TRBJ2-7, with TRBD2 as a possible D gene (7 bases). The length of the CDR3 is 14 residues. Germline CDR1 reads MNHEY; CDR2 reads SVGAGI. Trimming left V 7 bases short and J 3 bases short, with 16 bases between. The CDR3, as DNA: TGTGCCAGCACCAAGGGAGGGGGTCTCTACGAGCAGTACTTC. Translation gives CASTKGGGLYEQYF.

The chain couples TRBV19 to TRBJ2-2, with 8 bases identical to TRBD1. The germline V gene encodes CDR1 LNHDA and CDR2 SQIVND (reference sequence). The CDR3 contains 15 residues. V was clipped by 6 bases and J by 3 bases; unmatched bases: 6. The CDR3 loop is CASSFSQGDTGELFF. The DNA for the CDR3 is TGTGCCAGTAGCTTCTCACAGGGGGACACCGGGGAGCTGTTTTTT.

The gene calls are TRBV5-1 and TRBJ1-2, with a weak D call TRBD1 (5 bases). Germline V gene data show CDR1 as SGHRS and CDR2 as YFSETQ. CDR3 length: 13 amino acids. Deletions cut 0 bases from V and 4 bases from J, with 7 bases between. The CDR3 loop reads CASSLDRFYGYTF. The CDR3 bases are TGCGCCAGCAGCTTGGACAGGTTCTATGGCTACACCTTC.

This rearrangement joins TRBV30 to TRBJ2-7, with TRBD1 as a possible D gene (5 bases). The CDR3 runs to 10 residues. In germline, CDR1 is GTSNPN, CDR2 SVGIG (reference sequence). The V end was cut by 1 base, the J end by 7 bases, with 5 bases between. CDR3 bases: TGTGCCTGGAGTGAGGGGGAGCAGTACTTC. Translation gives CAWSEGEQYF.

The CDR3 region is CASSQESPTSTDTQYF. CDR3 DNA sequence: TGCGCCAGCAGCCAAGAGTCCCCGACCAGCACAGATACGCAGTATTTT. The chain couples TRBV4-3 to TRBJ2-3; D call uncertain. Trimming removed 0 bases at V and 0 bases at J, with 10 bases between. Per the germline V gene, CDR1 is LGHNA and CDR2 is YSLEER. The CDR3 runs to 16 residues.

The count of this clone is one. The V call is TRBV7-6, the J call TRBJ2-3; D may correspond to TRBD1 or TRBD2 (5 bases each). Germline CDR1 and CDR2: SGHVS and FNYEAQ. CDR3 length: 13 amino acids. V gave up 5 bases and J gave up 8 bases, with 14 bases separating them. CDR3 in amino acids: CASSMGPSSTQYF. CDR3 nucleotides: TGTGCCAGCAGCATGGGACCATCGAGTACGCAGTATTTT. The full variable domain, in which reference TRBV7-6 and TRBJ2-3 provide the parts outside the CDR3, is GAGVSQSPRYKVTKRGQDVALRCDPISGHVSLYWYRQALGQGPEFLTYFNYEAQQDKSGLPNDRFSAERPEGSISTLTIQRTEQRDSAMYRCASSMGPSSTQYFGPGTRLTVL.

The sample holds many counts of this clone. The chain recombines TRBV27 with TRBJ1-2, with no clear D. From germline, CDR1 is MNHEY and CDR2 SMNVEV (reference sequence). Trimming removed 5 bases at V and 0 bases at J, with 7 bases between. This CDR3 comprises 13 residues. In nucleotides, the CDR3 is TGTGCCAGCAGTCACTCCCCTAACTATGGCTACACCTTC. Residues: CASSHSPNYGYTF.

About this clone itself: A read error may produce the germline difference seen at one junction end. The rearrangement joins TRBV6-5 to TRBJ2-7; D possibly matches TRBD1 or TRBD2 (5 bases each). Germline V gene lookup returns CDR1 MNHEY and CDR2 SVGAGI. This CDR3 has 12 amino acids. The CDR3 spells CASSSEGPRTNF. CDR3 nucleotide sequence: TGTGCCAGCAGCTCTGAGGGACCCAGAACGAACTTC.

The chain recombines TRBV7-8 with TRBJ1-1; 8 bases are shared with TRBD1. Germline V gene lookup returns CDR1 SGHVS and CDR2 FQNEAQ. This CDR3 has 14 amino acids. The V and J ends lost 2 bases and 5 bases, in that order; junction bases with no gene match: 4. The CDR3 coding sequence is TGTGCCAGCAGCTTATCCCGGACAGGGACTGAAGCTTTCTTT. Amino acid sequence: CASSLSRTGTEAFF.

The chain joins TRBV18 to TRBJ1-5; D unresolved. V was cut by 3 bases and J by 1 base, with 10 bases left in between. The CDR3 is 15 amino acids. The V gene's germline CDR1 is KGHSH and CDR2 LQKENI. This CDR3 is CASSPETMSNQPQHF. In nucleotides, the CDR3 is TGTGCCAGCTCACCGGAGACCATGAGCAATCAGCCCCAGCATTTT.

The chain carries TRBV6-6 and TRBJ2-7, with D perhaps matching TRBD1 (5 bases). From germline, CDR1 is MNHNY and CDR2 SVGAGI (reference sequence). CDR3 length: 14 amino acids. Trimming stripped 2 bases from V and 0 bases from J, with 8 bases between. Written as DNA, the CDR3 is TGTGCCAGCAGTTACCACAGGAGCTCCTACGAGCAGTACTTC. The encoded protein is CASSYHRSSYEQYF.

The chain employs TRBV5-6 and TRBJ2-2; D might be TRBD1 or TRBD2, each matching 6 bases. Per germline, CDR1 SGHDT and CDR2 YYEEEE. V dropped 1 base and J dropped 6 bases, with 13 bases sitting between them. The CDR3 contains 15 residues. The CDR3 sequence is CASSLWGARAGELFF. As DNA, the CDR3 is TGTGCCAGCAGCTTGTGGGGGGCCCGGGCCGGGGAGCTGTTTTTT.

V is TRBV18 and J is TRBJ1-3; no firm D call. The CDR3 has 13 residues. Germline lookup yields CDR1 KGHSH and CDR2 LQKENI. V gave up 2 bases and J gave up 9 bases, with 11 bases separating them. The CDR3 loop reads CASSPADGGTIYF. Written as DNA, the CDR3 is TGTGCCAGCTCACCAGCAGATGGAGGCACCATATATTTT.

This clone was detected a few times. The J gene is TRBJ2-2, the V gene TRBV9; TRBD2 matches 7 bases. The germline V gene has CDR1 SGDLS and CDR2 YYNGEE. The CDR3 loop spans 17 amino acids. Trimming removed 0 bases from V and 0 bases from J; junction bases left unmatched: 5. The DNA for the CDR3 is TGTGCCAGCAGCGTAGCTCGGGAGGCGCCGAACACCGGGGAGCTGTTTTTT. Protein product: CASSVAREAPNTGELFF.

The chain couples TRBV12-5 to TRBJ2-7; 9 bases match TRBD1. Per germline, CDR1 LGHNT and CDR2 FRNRAP. The CDR3 contains 14 residues. V was pared by 7 bases and J by 3 bases, with 7 bases of the junction left unmatched. CDR3 sequence (DNA): TGTGCTAGTGCTCTCAACAGGGGGCTCTACGAGCAGTACTTC. Its protein product is CASALNRGLYEQYF.

CDR3 DNA sequence: TGTGCCAGCAGCCCAACTAGACTACGCACAGATACGCAGTATTTT. Its protein product is CASSPTRLRTDTQYF. The chain couples TRBV7-2 to TRBJ2-3, with D perhaps TRBD2 (5 bases). V was cut by 5 bases and J by 1 base, with 13 bases left in between. This CDR3 region has 15 residues. The germline V gene has CDR1 SGHTA and CDR2 FQGNSA.